This T cell receptor beta chain is drawn from a study of cytomegalovirus exposure and HLA in healthy donors. Concerning this clone: Antigen specificity is unknown.

The length of the CDR3 is 15 residues. CDR1 is SNHLY and CDR2 is FYNNEI in the germline V gene. The V and J ends lost 6 bases and 1 base, in that order; junction bases with no gene match: 5. PCR used 60 Vbeta primers and 13 Jbeta primers. Clones were read by immunoSEQ multiplex PCR, and TCRdb kept only the in-frame ones, dropping some. The repertoire has 270,000 or so clones, roughly 85% of them found once; the top ten carry 3.5% to 4%. Study-level results: Some TCR beta chains (over 150 of them) were listed as cytomegalovirus-associated. Later findings reportedly placed an Asian-associated ancestry cluster below the roughly 660-donor mean for N-insertions. A further, later analysis showed that HLA-associated TCR beta chains (compared with equally common others) were more clonally expanded.

The chain uses TRBV2 and TRBJ2-7; 11 bases map to TRBD2. The sample consisted of PBMCs. The source is a man between 40 and 49 years old in good health and CMV-seropositive. The CDR3 is CASSPGLAVSYEQYF. The CDR3 bases are TGTGCCAGCAGCCCGGGACTAGCGGTGTCCTACGAGCAGTACTTC.